Given below is one TCR beta chain in context. The sample comes from a study of tumor and adjacent non-tumor tissue in lung cancer. Study overall: Patients comprised about a dozen adenocarcinoma, a couple of squamous cell carcinoma and 1 small cell lung cancer.

The CDR3 has 11 amino acids. Trimming left V 1 base short and J 15 bases short, with 10 bases between. Germline V gives CDR1 LGHNA, CDR2 YNFKEQ. The template was RNA from unsorted bulk tissue. The normal lung tissue was taken more than 3 cm from the tumor edge. The library came from three nested PCR rounds adapted from ARM-PCR protocols. A single record per CDR3 protein comes from TCRdb applying MiXCR to the multiplex PCR reads. This repertoire shows about 67,000 distinct CDR3 sequences, more than 65% found once; its top ten account for 40% to 50%. The clonotype originates from a man between 60 and 70 years old with non-small cell lung cancer. Sequenced sample: distant non-tumor lung tissue. This chain connects TRBV4-2 to TRBJ2-1; D remains unclear. CDR3: CASSQVGDRFF. CDR3 sequence (DNA): TGTGCCAGCAGCCAAGTGGGTGATCGGTTCTTC.